The clone carrying this T cell receptor beta chain was observed at least ten times. These data belong to a study of identical twins. TCRdb re-derived calls from the 5' RACE reads in MiXCR, one entry per CDR3 protein. The sample comprises about 690,000 distinct CDR3 sequences, less than 7% of which are singletons, and roughly 1.8% rests with the top ten. CDR3 size: 17 residues. The J segment lost 9 bases and the V segment lost 0 bases, leaving 8 bases of the junction unmatched. This sequence joins TRBV12-3 or TRBV12-4 and TRBJ2-1; 13 nucleotides align to TRBD2. The receptor was derived from a man aged 18 to 35 in good health. The sample was naive T cells sorted from blood. The CDR3 is CASSLASGLAGMGEQFF. The DNA of the CDR3 is TGTGCCAGCAGTTTAGCATCGGGACTAGCGGGAATGGGTGAGCAGTTCTTC.